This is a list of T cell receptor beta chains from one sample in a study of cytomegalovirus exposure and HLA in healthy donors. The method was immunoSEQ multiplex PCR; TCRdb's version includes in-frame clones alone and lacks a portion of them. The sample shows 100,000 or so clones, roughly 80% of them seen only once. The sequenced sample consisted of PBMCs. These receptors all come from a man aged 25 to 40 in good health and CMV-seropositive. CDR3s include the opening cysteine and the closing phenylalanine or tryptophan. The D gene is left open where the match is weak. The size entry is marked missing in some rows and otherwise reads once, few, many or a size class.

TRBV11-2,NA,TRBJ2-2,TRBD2,TGTGCCAGCAGGAAACTAGCGGGGGGACGTACCGGGGAGCTGTTTTTT,CASRKLAGGRTGELFF
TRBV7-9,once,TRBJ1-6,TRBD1,TGTGCCAGCAGCTTAGCGGCAGGGGGTTCACCCCTCCACTTT,CASSLAAGGSPLHF
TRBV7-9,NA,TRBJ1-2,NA,TGTGCCAGCAGCTTAGGAGAGCCGGCAGGGGTATTTGGCTACACCTTC,CASSLGEPAGVFGYTF
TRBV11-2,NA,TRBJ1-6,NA,TGTGCCAGCAGCTTAGATCTTAGTTCACCCCTCCACTTT,CASSLDLSSPLHF
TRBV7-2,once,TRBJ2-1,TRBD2,TGTGCCAGCAGCTTAGGGACTAGTCCCACGAAGCAGTTCTTC,CASSLGTSPTKQFF
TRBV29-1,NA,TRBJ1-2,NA,TGCAGCGTTGCCGGGGGTGTCGGTGGCTACACCTTC,CSVAGGVGGYTF
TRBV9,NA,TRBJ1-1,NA,TGTGCCAGCAGCGTACAGGGTAAGGACACTGAAGCTTTCTTT,CASSVQGKDTEAFF
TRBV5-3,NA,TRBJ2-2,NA,TGTGCCAGAAGCCCCCCTTCCCCTGGGCCGAACACCGGGGAGCTGTTTTTT,CARSPPSPGPNTGELFF
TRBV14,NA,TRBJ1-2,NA,TGTGCCAGCAGCCATTTCCATCTCGAGCATGGCTACACCTTC,CASSHFHLEHGYTF
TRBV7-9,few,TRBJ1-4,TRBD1,TGTGCCAGCAGCTTACCAGGGGGCAATGAAAAACTGTTTTTT,CASSLPGGNEKLFF
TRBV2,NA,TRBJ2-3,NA,TGTGCCAGCAAGGCGGATCACACAGATACGCAGTATTTT,CASKADHTDTQYF
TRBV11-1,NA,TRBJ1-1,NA,TGTGCCAGCAGCTTAGCATCGGGGTGGACTGAAGCTTTCTTT,CASSLASGWTEAFF
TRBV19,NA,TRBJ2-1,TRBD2,TGTGCCAGTAGTATCCAGCGGGGGGGCCAGAATGAGCAGTTCTTC,CASSIQRGGQNEQFF
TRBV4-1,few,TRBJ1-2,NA,TGCGCCAGCAGCCAAGTTCTGACAGGCGTTAGGGGCTACACCTTC,CASSQVLTGVRGYTF
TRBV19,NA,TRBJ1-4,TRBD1,TGTGCCAGTAGGGGACAGTGGATAGCAACTAATGAAAAACTGTTTTTT,CASRGQWIATNEKLFF
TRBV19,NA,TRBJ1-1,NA,TGTGCCAGTAGTATAAGGGGGTCTGAAGCTTTCTTT,CASSIRGSEAFF
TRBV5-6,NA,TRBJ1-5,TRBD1,TGTGCCAGCAGCTTGTGGACAGGGGTGGCCAATCAGCCCCAGCATTTT,CASSLWTGVANQPQHF
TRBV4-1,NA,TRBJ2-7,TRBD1,TGCGCCAGCAGTGGACAGGGCCCCGAGCAGTACTTC,CASSGQGPEQYF
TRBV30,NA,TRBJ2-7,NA,TGTGCCTGGAGTGTACTGGCTAGCGTATCCTACGAGCAGTACTTC,CAWSVLASVSYEQYF
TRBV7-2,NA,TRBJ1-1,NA,TGTGCCAGCAGCTACGGACATATTGAAGCTTTCTTT,CASSYGHIEAFF
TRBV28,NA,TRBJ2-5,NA,TGTGCCAGCCCGCCAGGGAATCGCGAGGAATCGGCGCAGTACTTC,CASPPGNREESAQYF
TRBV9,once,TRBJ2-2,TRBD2,TGTGCCAGCAGCGCTCTAGCGGGGGGAACCACCGGGGAGCTGTTTTTT,CASSALAGGTTGELFF
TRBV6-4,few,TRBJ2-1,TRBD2,TGTGCCAGCAGTCCGACTAGCGGGGGGGCCCATGAGCAGTTCTTC,CASSPTSGGAHEQFF
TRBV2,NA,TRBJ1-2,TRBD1,TGTGCCAGAGACCCGACAGGGACGGGTGGCTACACCTTC,CARDPTGTGGYTF
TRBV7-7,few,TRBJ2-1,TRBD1,TGTGCCAGCAGCTTATTCCCACAGGGGTCAAGCTCCTACAATGAGCAGTTCTTC,CASSLFPQGSSSYNEQFF
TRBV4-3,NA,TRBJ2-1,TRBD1,TGCGCCAGCAGCCAAGTCTTGTCGCTCGGCAGGGGGCATAACAATGAGCAGTTCTTC,CASSQVLSLGRGHNNEQFF
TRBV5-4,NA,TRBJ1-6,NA,TGTGCCAGCAGCTTGGGGGCAGGGTATTCACCCCTCCACTTT,CASSLGAGYSPLHF
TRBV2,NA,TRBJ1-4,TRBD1,TGTGCCAGCAGCCGCGGGACAGGCGGAAAACTGTTTTTT,CASSRGTGGKLFF
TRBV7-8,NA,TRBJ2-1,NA,TGTGCCAGCAGCTTTTCGGAGGATGAGCAGTTCTTC,CASSFSEDEQFF
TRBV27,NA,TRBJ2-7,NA,TGTGCCAGCAGTCGAGAGGGGGGGTACGAGCAGTACTTC,CASSREGGYEQYF
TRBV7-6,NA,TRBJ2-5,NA,TGTGCCAGCAGCTTAGGGGGAGGGGGTGGAGGAGAGACCCAGTACTTC,CASSLGGGGGGETQYF
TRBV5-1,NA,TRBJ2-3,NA,TGCGCCAGCAGCTTGGTGGCGACTAGCACAGATACGCAGTATTTT,CASSLVATSTDTQYF
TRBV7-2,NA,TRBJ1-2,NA,TGTGCCAGCAGCTTAGTCGGGGCCGGGGGGGATTCTAACTATGGCTACACCTTC,CASSLVGAGGDSNYGYTF
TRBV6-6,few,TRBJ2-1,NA,TGTGCCAGCCATGAAACCCGGACATTCTTCAATGAGCAGTTCTTC,CASHETRTFFNEQFF
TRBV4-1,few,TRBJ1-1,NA,TGCGCCAGCAGCCAAGGCGCACTCAGGAAAAGCTGGGACAAAGAAGCTTTCTTT,CASSQGALRKSWDKEAFF
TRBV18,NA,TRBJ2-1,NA,TGTGCCAGCCACATCCCGGGGGGCGATGAGCAGTTCTTC,CASHIPGGDEQFF
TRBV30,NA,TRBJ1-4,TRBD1,TGTGCCTGGAACGGACAGGGCGGTGAAAAACTGTTTTTT,CAWNGQGGEKLFF
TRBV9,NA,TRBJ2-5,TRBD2,TGTGCCAGCAGCGTAGCTAGCGGGGCAAACCAAGAGACCCAGTACTTC,CASSVASGANQETQYF
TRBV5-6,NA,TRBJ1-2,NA,TGTGCCAGCAGCGACAAGCATGGGCCCTATGGCTACACCTTC,CASSDKHGPYGYTF
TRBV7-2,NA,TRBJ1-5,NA,TGTGCCAGCAGCTTAGTGGCCGGGAACAATCAGCCCCAGCATTTT,CASSLVAGNNQPQHF
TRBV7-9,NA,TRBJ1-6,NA,TGTGCCAGCAGCTTGGGACTAGGTTCACCCCTCCACTTT,CASSLGLGSPLHF
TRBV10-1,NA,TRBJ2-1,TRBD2,TGCGCCAGCAGCCGCACGGGACTAGCAACGCCGGAACCATACAATGAGCAGTTCTTC,CASSRTGLATPEPYNEQFF
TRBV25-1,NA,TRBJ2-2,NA,TGTGCCAGCAGTGAACGATCATTGGGACTTTATATCACCGGGGAGCTGTTTTTT,CASSERSLGLYITGELFF